This record covers a single TCR beta chain. Patients were ruled out by autoimmune disease history or systemic immunosuppression. The CDR3 sequence is 11 residues long. The V gene's germline CDR1 is DFQATT and CDR2 SNEGSKA (reference sequence). The V gene lost 5 bases and the J gene lost 10 bases, with 12 bases spanning the gap. The repertoire was sequenced with immunoSEQ multiplex PCR; TCRdb's copy has only in-frame clones and lacks some. The data contain 50,000 to 60,000 clones, 80% to 90% of them seen just once; the ten biggest clones take up 5.4%. The data are from a study of OX40 agonist ivuxolimab in advanced cancers. Overall study context: The study gave patients intravenous ivuxolimab at 0.01 to 10 mg/kg every 2 weeks. Partial responses were achieved by three patients: one hepatocellular carcinoma, two cutaneous melanoma. Eligibility rules accepted prior anti-PD-1, anti-PD-L1 or anti-CTLA-4 therapy, and 35% to 40% had some.

The clonotype originates from an adult with an advanced solid tumor such as melanoma, head and neck, liver or kidney cancer. The V and J genes are TRBV20-1 and TRBJ2-1; weak D call: TRBD2 (6 bases). This material consisted of CD4+ or CD8+ T cells sorted from blood, taken in a trial of the OX40 agonist ivuxolimab. The CDR3 sequence: CSAVEGVEQFF. The CDR3 nucleotides are TGCAGTGCTGTGGAGGGCGTCGAGCAGTTCTTC.